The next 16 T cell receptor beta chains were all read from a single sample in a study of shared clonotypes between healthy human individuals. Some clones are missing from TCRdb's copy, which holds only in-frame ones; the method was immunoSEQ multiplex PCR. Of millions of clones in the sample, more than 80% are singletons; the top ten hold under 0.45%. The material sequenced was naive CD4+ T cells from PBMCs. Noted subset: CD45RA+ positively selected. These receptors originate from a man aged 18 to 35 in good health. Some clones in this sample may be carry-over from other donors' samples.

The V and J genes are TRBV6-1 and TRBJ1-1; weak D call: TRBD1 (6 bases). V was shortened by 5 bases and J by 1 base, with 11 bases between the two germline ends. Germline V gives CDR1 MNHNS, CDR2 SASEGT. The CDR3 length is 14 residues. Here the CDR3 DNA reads TGTGCCAGCAGTCCAGGGGAGAAGAACACTGAAGCTTTCTTT. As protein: CASSPGEKNTEAFF.

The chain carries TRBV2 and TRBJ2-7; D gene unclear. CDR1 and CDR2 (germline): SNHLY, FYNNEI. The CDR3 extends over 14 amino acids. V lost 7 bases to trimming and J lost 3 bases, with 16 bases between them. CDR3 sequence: CASTRTLLYYEQYF. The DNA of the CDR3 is TGTGCCAGCACTAGGACCTTACTCTACTACGAGCAGTACTTC.

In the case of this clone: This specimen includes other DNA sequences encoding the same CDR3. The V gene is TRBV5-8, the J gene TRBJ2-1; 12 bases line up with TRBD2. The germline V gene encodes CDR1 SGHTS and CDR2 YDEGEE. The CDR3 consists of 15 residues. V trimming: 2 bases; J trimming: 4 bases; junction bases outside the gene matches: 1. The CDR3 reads CASSLGLAGYNEQFF. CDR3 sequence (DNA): TGTGCCAGCAGCTTAGGACTAGCGGGATACAATGAGCAGTTCTTC.

Written as DNA, the CDR3 is TGTGCCAGCAGCTTAGTAGGGTGGCAGGTGGGCTACGAGCAGTACTTC. Protein: CASSLVGWQVGYEQYF. The V and J genes are TRBV7-2 and TRBJ2-7; D not certain. Deletions cut 1 base from V and 3 bases from J, with 16 bases between. The length of the CDR3 is 16 residues. Germline V gene sequence: CDR1 SGHTA, CDR2 FQGNSA. Filled out from reference TRBV7-2 and TRBJ2-7, the complete variable domain reads GAGVSQSPSNKVTEKGKDVELRCDPISGHTALYWYRQSLGQGLEFLIYFQGNSAPDKSGLPSDRFSAERTGGSVSTLTIQRTQQEDSAVYLCASSLVGWQVGYEQYFGPGTRLTVT.

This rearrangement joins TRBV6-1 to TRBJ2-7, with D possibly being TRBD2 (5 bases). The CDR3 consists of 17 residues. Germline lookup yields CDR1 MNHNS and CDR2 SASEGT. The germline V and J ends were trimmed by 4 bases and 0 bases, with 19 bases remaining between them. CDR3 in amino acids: CASSVRTRTDYSYEQYF. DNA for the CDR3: TGTGCCAGCAGTGTCCGGACGCGGACCGACTACTCCTACGAGCAGTACTTC.

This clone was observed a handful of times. The CDR3: CASSYLRYTEAFF. As DNA, the CDR3 is TGTGCCAGCAGTTACTTACGATACACTGAAGCTTTCTTT. This chain joins TRBV6-5 and TRBJ1-1; no reliable D call. This CDR3 contains 13 residues. From germline, CDR1 is MNHEY and CDR2 SVGAGI. The ends were cut back, 1 base at V and 3 bases at J, with 6 bases in the middle.

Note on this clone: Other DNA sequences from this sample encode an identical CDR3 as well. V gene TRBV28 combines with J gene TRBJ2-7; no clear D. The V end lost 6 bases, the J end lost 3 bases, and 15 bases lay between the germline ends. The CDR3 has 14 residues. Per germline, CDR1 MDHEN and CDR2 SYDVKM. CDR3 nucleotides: TGTGCCAGCAGCCCACCTGGACGGATCTACGAGCAGTACTTC. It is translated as CASSPPGRIYEQYF.

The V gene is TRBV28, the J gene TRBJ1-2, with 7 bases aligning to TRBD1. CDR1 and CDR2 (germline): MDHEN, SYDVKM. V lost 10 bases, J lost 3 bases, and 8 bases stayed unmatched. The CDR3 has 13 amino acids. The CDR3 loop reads CATRRQGDYGYTF. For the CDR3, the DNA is TGTGCCACCAGACGTCAGGGGGACTATGGCTACACCTTC.

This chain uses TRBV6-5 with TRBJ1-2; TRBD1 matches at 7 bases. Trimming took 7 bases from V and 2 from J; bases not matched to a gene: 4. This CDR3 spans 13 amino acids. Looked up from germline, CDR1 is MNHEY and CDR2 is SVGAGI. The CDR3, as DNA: TGTGCCAGCACCCGGGGACAGAACTATGGCTACACCTTC. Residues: CASTRGQNYGYTF.

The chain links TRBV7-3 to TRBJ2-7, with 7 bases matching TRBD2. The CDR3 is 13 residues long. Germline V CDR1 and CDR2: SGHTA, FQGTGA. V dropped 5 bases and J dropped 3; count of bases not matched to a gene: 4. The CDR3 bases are TGTGCCAGCAGCCCCCGGGGGGTCTACGAGCAGTACTTC. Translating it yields CASSPRGVYEQYF.

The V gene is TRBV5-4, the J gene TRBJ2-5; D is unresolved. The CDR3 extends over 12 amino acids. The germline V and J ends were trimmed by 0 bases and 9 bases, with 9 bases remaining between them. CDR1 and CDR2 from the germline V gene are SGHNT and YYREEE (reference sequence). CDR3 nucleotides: TGTGCCAGCAGCTTGGACGCGTATCCCCAGTACTTC. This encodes CASSLDAYPQYF. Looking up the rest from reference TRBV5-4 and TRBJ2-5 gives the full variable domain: ETGVTQSPTHLIKTRGQQVTLRCSSQSGHNTVSWYQQALGQGPQFIFQYYREEENGRGNFPPRFSGLQFPNYSSELNVNALELDDSALYLCASSLDAYPQYFGPGTRLLVL.

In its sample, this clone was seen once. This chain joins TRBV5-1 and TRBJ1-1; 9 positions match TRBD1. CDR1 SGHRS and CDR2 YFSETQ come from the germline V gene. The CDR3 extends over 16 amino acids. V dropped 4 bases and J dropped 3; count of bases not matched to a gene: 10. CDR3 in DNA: TGCGCCAGCAGCGCCCTGGGACAGGGTCATTACACTGAAGCTTTCTTT. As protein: CASSALGQGHYTEAFF.

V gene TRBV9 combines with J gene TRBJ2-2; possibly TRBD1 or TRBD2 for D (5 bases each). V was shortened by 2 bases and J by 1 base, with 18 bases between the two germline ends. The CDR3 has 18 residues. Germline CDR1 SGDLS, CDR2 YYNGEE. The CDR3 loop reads CASSVGSLGTVNTGELFF. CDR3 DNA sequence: TGTGCCAGCAGCGTTGGGAGCCTCGGGACGGTGAACACCGGGGAGCTGTTTTTT.

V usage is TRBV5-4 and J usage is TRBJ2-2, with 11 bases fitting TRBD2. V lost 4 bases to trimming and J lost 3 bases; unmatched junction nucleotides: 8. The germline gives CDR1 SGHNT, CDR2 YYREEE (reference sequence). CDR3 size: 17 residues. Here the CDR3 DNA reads TGTGCCAGCAGCGCCCTAGCGGGAGGCGGGGACACCGGGGAGCTGTTTTTT. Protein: CASSALAGGGDTGELFF.

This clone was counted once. The DNA of the CDR3 is TGTGCCAGCAGTTTGCTACCACAGGGGGGTGGCGAGCAGTACTTC. It is translated as CASSLLPQGGGEQYF. V and J are TRBV28 and TRBJ2-7, with 8 bases fitting TRBD1. J gave up 6 bases and V 3 bases, and 10 bases lay outside the gene matches. The CDR3 has 15 residues. Per the germline V gene, CDR1 is MDHEN and CDR2 is SYDVKM.

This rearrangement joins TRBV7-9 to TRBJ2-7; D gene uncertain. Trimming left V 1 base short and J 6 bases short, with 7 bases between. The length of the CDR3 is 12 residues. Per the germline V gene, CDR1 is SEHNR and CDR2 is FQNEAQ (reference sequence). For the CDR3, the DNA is TGTGCCAGCAGCTTAGAGATTGGCGAGCAGTACTTC. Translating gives CASSLEIGEQYF.